This T cell receptor beta chain was captured by sequencing in a study of cytomegalovirus exposure and HLA in healthy donors. V lost 0 bases, J lost 0 bases, and 11 bases lay in between. CDR1 GTSNPN and CDR2 SVGIG come from the germline V gene (reference sequence). The CDR3 spans 16 residues. The PCR employed 60 Vbeta primers together with 13 Jbeta primers. Some clones are missing from TCRdb's copy, which holds only in-frame ones; the method was immunoSEQ multiplex PCR. The table lists roughly 200,000 clones, about 13% of them singletons. Notes on the study in general: Later analysis identified about 15,000 TCR beta sequences associated with HLA alleles, using a false discovery rate threshold of 0.05. An apparent linkage of common viral pathogens to several of the most significant clusters emerged in a later analysis. The authors later found HLA-associated TCR beta chains more clonally expanded than equally common others. The authors reported that TCR beta sequences could predict HLA-A and HLA-B alleles. These predictions were accurate for most subjects in the first cohort.

In the case of this clone: As yet, its antigen is unknown.

V usage is TRBV30 and J usage is TRBJ1-4, with unresolved D. Sequenced input: PBMCs. This TCR came from a man in his forties or fifties in good health and CMV-seropositive. The CDR3 coding sequence is TGTGCCTGGAGTGTGAGGAGGTGGTCAACTAATGAAAAACTGTTTTTT. Translation gives CAWSVRRWSTNEKLFF.